This section outlines one TCR beta chain sequence together with its context. Its matching antigen is unknown. This sample stems from a study of radiotherapy plus CTLA-4 blockade in lung cancer. Across the study: For 18% of patients, objective responses occurred, and approximately 33% had disease control.

Participants had chemo-refractory metastatic non-small-cell lung cancer and were treated with focal radiation plus ipilimumab CTLA-4 blockade. Study-level points and caveats: Clones derived from tumor TCRs expanded in blood after radiotherapy plus ipilimumab.

V was shortened by 7 bases and J by 2 bases, with 8 bases between the two germline ends. The CDR3 sequence is 12 residues long. Germline V CDR1 and CDR2: MDHEN, SYDVKM. The assay was immunoSEQ multiplex PCR, and TCRdb's table has in-frame clones only and misses some. The table lists approximately 90,000 clones, roughly four fifths of them singletons, with 0.84% in the top ten. This clonotype originated in a human donor with non-small cell lung cancer who had stable disease on radiotherapy plus ipilimumab. This specimen was peripheral blood, taken from a patient treated with radiotherapy plus ipilimumab. The chain employs TRBV28 and TRBJ1-2, with D uncertain. CDR3 amino acids: CASMRQNYGYTF. The CDR3 nucleotides read TGTGCCAGCATGCGGCAGAACTATGGCTACACCTTC.